Sequencing of this T cell receptor (beta chain) was carried out in a study of T cell repertoires in cytomegalovirus infection. The overall study: Based on public TCR beta signatures, there were indications of CMV infection and of a matching HLA type. Regarding the study as a whole: Individuals carrying CMV plus the relevant HLA were identified by cumulative frequency of public TCR beta families. Across the ex vivo response, the dominant clonotypes were HLA-C-restricted CMV-specific TCR beta clonotypes.

The sample holds many counts of this clonotype. The antigen is unknown. MiXCR, applied by TCRdb to the reads, yields one record per CDR3 protein. The data contain approximately 500,000 distinct CDR3 sequences, about 15% of them singletons. The CDR3 spans 18 residues. Per the germline V gene, CDR1 is SGHVS and CDR2 is FNYEAQ. V trimming: 5 bases; J trimming: 2 bases; junction bases outside the gene matches: 14. Sequencing was done on a sample of CD8+ T cells from PBMCs. The sequence was obtained from a human donor in good health (CMV status not recorded). Some clones in this sample may be carry-over from other donors' samples. The V call is TRBV7-6, the J call TRBJ2-7; 11 bases line up with TRBD1. The CDR3 loop reads CASSPRLGQGAVAYEQYF. The CDR3 nucleotides are TGTGCCAGCAGCCCCCGCCTCGGACAGGGGGCCGTGGCCTACGAGCAGTACTTC.